Listed below are T cell receptor beta chains from one sample, sequenced in a study of control samples from healthy donors and cancer patients. Some clones are missing from TCRdb's copy, which holds only in-frame ones; the method was immunoSEQ multiplex PCR. Of 95,000 to 100,000 clones listed, roughly four fifths are singletons. Sample: blood. These receptors all come from a man between 60 and 75 years old in good health. The CDR3 runs from the conserved cysteine through the conserved F or W. D genes are given only for firm matches. Part of the rows lack a size; the others show once, few, many or a class for expanded clones.

clone size	V gene	J gene	D gene	CDR3 DNA	CDR3 protein
.	TRBV6-1	TRBJ2-6	TRBD1	TGTGCCAGCAGTGCAAGGACAGGCTCTGGGGCCAACGTCCTGACTTTC	CASSARTGSGANVLTF
.	TRBV7-8	TRBJ1-2	TRBD1	TGTGCCAGCAGCCAGTACAGGGGGCGCATGATTGGTCTTGGCTACACCTTC	CASSQYRGRMIGLGYTF
.	TRBV14	TRBJ2-2	.	TGTGCCAGCAGCTCTATACCCAACACCGGGGAGCTGTTTTTT	CASSSIPNTGELFF
.	TRBV7-9	TRBJ1-5	TRBD1	TGTGCCAGCAGCCTGGACAGGGGGTCTCAGCCCCAGCATTTT	CASSLDRGSQPQHF
.	TRBV10-3	TRBJ2-3	TRBD1	TGTGCCGTGGAACAGGGGGGTTCGACAGATACGCAGTATTTT	CAVEQGGSTDTQYF
.	TRBV10-3	TRBJ2-7	TRBD2	TGTGCCATCTCTTTGGTTCGGGCTAGCGGTAGCTCCTACGAGCAGTACTTC	CAISLVRASGSSYEQYF
.	TRBV25-1	TRBJ2-7	TRBD1	TGTGCCAGCAAAACAGGGGGCAAGGCAAACGAGCAGTACTTC	CASKTGGKANEQYF
.	TRBV5-5	TRBJ1-6	.	TGTGCCAGCAGCAGGACACTTTATAATTCACCCCTCCACTTT	CASSRTLYNSPLHF
.	TRBV7-2	TRBJ2-7	TRBD2	TGTGCCAGCAGCTTGGCGGGACTAGCGAACTACGAGCAGTACTTC	CASSLAGLANYEQYF
.	TRBV15	TRBJ2-1	TRBD1	TGTGCCACCAGCAGAGGGGGACAGGGGTTTGAAGAGCAGTTCTTC	CATSRGGQGFEEQFF
few	TRBV19	TRBJ2-2	.	TGTGCCAGTAGGCAGGGGCTTCCGAACACCGGGGAGCTGTTTTTT	CASRQGLPNTGELFF
.	TRBV5-5	TRBJ2-2	TRBD1	TGTGCCAGCAGCTCTTCCGGGACAGGGATTCCCGGGGAGCTGTTTTTT	CASSSSGTGIPGELFF
.	TRBV19	TRBJ2-7	TRBD1	TGTGCCAGTAGTATCGGGACAGGTAACAACGAGCAGTACTTC	CASSIGTGNNEQYF
once	TRBV30	TRBJ2-7	.	TGTGCCTGGGGCAGGGGTGGGCAGGGGGGCTACGAGCAGTACTTC	CAWGRGGQGGYEQYF
once	TRBV7-9	TRBJ1-4	TRBD1	TGTGCCAGCAGCTTAGGGAGGGGGCAAATTGTCGTTGAAAAACTGTTTTTT	CASSLGRGQIVVEKLFF
.	TRBV28	TRBJ2-1	TRBD2	TGTGCCAGCAGACCTGCGGGGGGCAGGGAGCAGTTCTTC	CASRPAGGREQFF
.	TRBV4-1	TRBJ1-1	.	TGCGCCAGCAGCCAAGGCGTTATGAACACTGAAGCTTTCTTT	CASSQGVMNTEAFF
.	TRBV12-5	TRBJ2-3	.	TGTGCTAGTGGTTTGGTACTACGGACAATGGTTGCCCCAGATACGCAGTATTTT	CASGLVLRTMVAPDTQYF
.	TRBV6-5	TRBJ1-3	.	TGTGCCAGCTGGGGACACCGCTCTGGAAACACCATATATTTT	CASWGHRSGNTIYF
.	TRBV21-1	TRBJ1-5	.	TGTGCCAGCAGCAACGAACGGACAGGGGGGACGGATCAGCCCCAGCATTTT	CASSNERTGGTDQPQHF
.	TRBV7-9	TRBJ2-1	.	TGTGCCAGCAGCTTAGGGCGTGATGAGCAGTTCTTC	CASSLGRDEQFF
.	TRBV30	TRBJ1-2	.	TGTGCCTGGAGCCCCGGCAAGGACTATGGCTACACCTTC	CAWSPGKDYGYTF
.	TRBV6-6	TRBJ1-5	.	TGTGCCAGCAGTCCGTCTCAGTATTTGGACAATCAGCCCCAGCATTTT	CASSPSQYLDNQPQHF
.	TRBV5-1	TRBJ2-3	TRBD2	TGCGCCAGCAGCCCCCTACTAGCGGGGAGCACAGATACGCAGTATTTT	CASSPLLAGSTDTQYF
.	TRBV19	TRBJ2-1	.	TGTGCCAGTAGTATAGCTTGGCAGGGGAGGGGGCGCAGGTACAATGAGCAGTTCTTC	CASSIAWQGRGRRYNEQFF
.	TRBV6-1	TRBJ1-6	.	TGTGCCAGCAGTGAAGCTGTCCCCGGGGCGGGGTCACCCCTCCACTTT	CASSEAVPGAGSPLHF
.	TRBV28	TRBJ2-7	TRBD2	TGTGCCAGCAGGCCCCCGGGACTAGCGGGAGGACTGTTCGAGCAGTACTTC	CASRPPGLAGGLFEQYF
.	TRBV6-5	TRBJ2-7	.	TGTGCCAGCAGTTCGGCAAAGAGGATCTACGAGCAGTACTTC	CASSSAKRIYEQYF
.	TRBV14	TRBJ1-1	.	TGTGCCAGCAGCCAAGGAACCACCGGAGCTTTCTTT	CASSQGTTGAFF
.	TRBV12-3/TRBV12-4	TRBJ2-2	.	TGTGCCAGCAGCCCCATAAACGGGGAGCTGTTTTTT	CASSPINGELFF
.	TRBV5-1	TRBJ1-3	.	TGCGCCAGCACCCCCGGGGGGCTCTCCGGAAACACCATATATTTT	CASTPGGLSGNTIYF
.	TRBV19	TRBJ2-2	TRBD2	TGTGCCAGTAGGATTAGCGGGAGAGGGACCGGGGAGCTGTTTTTT	CASRISGRGTGELFF
.	TRBV19	TRBJ2-7	TRBD2	TGTGCCAGTAGTCCCTCGACTGGGAGGAGGGGGCTAGCGGGAGTTTACGAGCAGTACTTC	CASSPSTGRRGLAGVYEQYF
.	TRBV11-3	TRBJ2-5	TRBD2	TGTGCCAGAACACCGGGGGGGCCCTTAGAGACCCAGTACTTC	CARTPGGPLETQYF
.	TRBV6-5	TRBJ2-7	TRBD2	TGTGCCAGCAGTCCCTGGACTAGCGGGATTTGGGAGCAGTACTTC	CASSPWTSGIWEQYF
few	TRBV5-1	TRBJ1-1	.	TGCGCCAGCAGCTTAACGCAAAACACTGAAGCTTTCTTT	CASSLTQNTEAFF
.	TRBV4-2	TRBJ1-2	TRBD1	TGTGCCAGCAGCCAAGAAGGACAGGGGAACTATGGCTACACCTTC	CASSQEGQGNYGYTF